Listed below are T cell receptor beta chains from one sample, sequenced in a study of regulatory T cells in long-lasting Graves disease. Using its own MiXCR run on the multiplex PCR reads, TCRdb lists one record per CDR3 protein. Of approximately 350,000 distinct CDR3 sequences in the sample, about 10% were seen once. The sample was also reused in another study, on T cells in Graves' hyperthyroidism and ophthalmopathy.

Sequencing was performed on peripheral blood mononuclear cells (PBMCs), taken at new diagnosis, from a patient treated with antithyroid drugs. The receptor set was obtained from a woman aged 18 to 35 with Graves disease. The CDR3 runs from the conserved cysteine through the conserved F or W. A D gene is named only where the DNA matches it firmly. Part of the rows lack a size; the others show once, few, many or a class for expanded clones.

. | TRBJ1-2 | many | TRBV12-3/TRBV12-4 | CASRIIGDYTF | TGTGCCAGCAGGATAATCGGGGACTACACCTTC
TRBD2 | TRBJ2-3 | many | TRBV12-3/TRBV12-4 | CASSPGLAGASDTQYF | TGTGCCAGCAGTCCCGGACTAGCGGGAGCGTCAGATACGCAGTATTTT
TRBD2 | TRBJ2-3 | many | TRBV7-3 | CASSLVSQREAPGTQYF | TGTGCCAGCAGCTTAGTATCCCAGCGGGAGGCCCCCGGTACGCAGTATTTT
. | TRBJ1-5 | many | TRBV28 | CASSGTYQPQHF | TGTGCCAGCAGCGGAACTTATCAGCCCCAGCATTTT
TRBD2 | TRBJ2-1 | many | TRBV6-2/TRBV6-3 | CASSYSGLAGPNEQFF | TGTGCCAGCAGTTATTCGGGACTAGCGGGTCCAAATGAGCAGTTCTTC
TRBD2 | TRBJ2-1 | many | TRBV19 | CASNVGRSSYNEQFF | TGTGCCAGTAACGTCGGGAGGAGCTCCTACAATGAGCAGTTCTTC
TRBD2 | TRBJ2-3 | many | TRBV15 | CATSRDLAGGGEDTQYF | TGTGCCACCAGCAGAGATCTCGCGGGGGGGGGAGAGGATACGCAGTATTTT
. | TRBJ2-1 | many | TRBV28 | CASSPLGGGNEQFF | TGTGCCAGCAGTCCGCTAGGTGGGGGGAATGAGCAGTTCTTC
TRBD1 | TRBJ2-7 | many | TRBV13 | CASSVNRGFSLEQYF | TGTGCCAGCAGCGTCAACAGGGGTTTTTCTCTCGAGCAGTACTTC
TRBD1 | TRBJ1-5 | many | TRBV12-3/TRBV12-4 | CASSPYEGAFEQPQHF | TGTGCCAGCAGTCCCTACGAGGGGGCCTTTGAACAGCCCCAGCATTTT
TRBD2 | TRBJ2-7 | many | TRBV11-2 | CASTWTSRSYEQYF | TGTGCCAGCACCTGGACTAGCCGGTCCTACGAGCAGTACTTC
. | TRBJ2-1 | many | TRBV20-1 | CSSKRVEGEQFF | TGCAGTTCAAAGAGAGTCGAAGGCGAGCAGTTCTTC
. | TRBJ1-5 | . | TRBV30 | CAWAPTKLGPQHF | TGTGCCTGGGCCCCCACTAAACTTGGCCCCCAGCATTTT
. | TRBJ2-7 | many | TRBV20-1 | CSASPLVLDREGEQYF | TGCAGTGCTAGTCCTCTAGTCCTGGACAGGGAGGGCGAGCAGTACTTC
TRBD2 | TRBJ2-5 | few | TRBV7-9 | CASSPSPGLEQETQYF | TGTGCCAGCAGCCCCTCACCGGGACTAGAGCAAGAGACCCAGTACTTC
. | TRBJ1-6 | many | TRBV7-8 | CASSEYGGYNSPLHF | TGTGCCAGCAGCGAATACGGGGGATATAATTCACCCCTCCACTTT
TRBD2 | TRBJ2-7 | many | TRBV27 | CASSLLSGRTNEQYF | TGTGCCAGCAGTTTACTTAGCGGGAGAACGAACGAGCAGTACTTC
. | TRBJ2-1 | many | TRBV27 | CASSPKLYNEQFF | TGTGCCAGCAGTCCGAAGCTATACAATGAGCAGTTCTTC
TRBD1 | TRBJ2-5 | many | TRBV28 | CASSQQGVGETQYF | TGTGCCAGCAGCCAACAGGGGGTGGGCGAGACCCAGTACTTC
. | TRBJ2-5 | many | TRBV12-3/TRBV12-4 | CASSFYRAEETQYF | TGTGCCAGCAGTTTTTACAGGGCTGAAGAGACCCAGTACTTC
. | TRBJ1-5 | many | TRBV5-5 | CASSPETGPSNQPQHF | TGTGCCAGCAGCCCGGAGACAGGTCCTAGCAATCAGCCCCAGCATTTT
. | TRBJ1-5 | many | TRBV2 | CASSDEFGRGNQPQHF | TGTGCCAGCAGTGATGAGTTCGGGAGGGGGAATCAGCCCCAGCATTTT
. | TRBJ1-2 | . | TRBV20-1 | CSATVGLGGYTF | TGCAGTGCTACGGTGGGGCTCGGTGGCTACACCTTC
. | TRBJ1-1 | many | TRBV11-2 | CASSLVMNTEAFF | TGTGCCAGCAGCTTAGTAATGAACACTGAAGCTTTCTTT
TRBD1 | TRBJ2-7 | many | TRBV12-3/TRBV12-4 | CASSSGTGSNEQYF | TGTGCCAGCAGTTCCGGGACAGGGTCCAACGAGCAGTACTTC
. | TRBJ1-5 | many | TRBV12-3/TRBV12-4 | CASSFETQDQPQHF | TGTGCCAGCAGTTTCGAGACACAAGATCAGCCCCAGCATTTT
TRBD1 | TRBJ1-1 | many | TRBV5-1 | CASSLERGGSAEAFF | TGCGCCAGCAGCTTGGAGAGAGGGGGCAGCGCTGAAGCTTTCTTT
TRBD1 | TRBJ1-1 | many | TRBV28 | CASSLGTGVGNTEAFF | TGTGCCAGCAGCCTCGGGACAGGGGTTGGGAACACTGAAGCTTTCTTT
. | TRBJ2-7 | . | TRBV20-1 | CSPTADPSYEQYF | TGCAGCCCCACGGCCGACCCTTCCTACGAGCAGTACTTC
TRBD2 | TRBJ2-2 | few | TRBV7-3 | CASSPTGLAGATGELFF | TGTGCCAGCAGCCCAACCGGGCTAGCGGGAGCCACCGGGGAGCTGTTTTTT
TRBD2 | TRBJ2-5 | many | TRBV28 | CASSFRLASGEGETQYF | TGTGCCAGCAGTTTCCGACTAGCGAGTGGGGAAGGCGAGACCCAGTACTTC
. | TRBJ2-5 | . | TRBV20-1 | CSAGPLRNQETQYF | TGCAGTGCTGGCCCCCTCAGGAACCAAGAGACCCAGTACTTC
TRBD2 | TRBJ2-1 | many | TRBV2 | CASSGGGLANNEQFF | TGTGCCAGCAGTGGGGGGGGACTAGCCAACAATGAGCAGTTCTTC
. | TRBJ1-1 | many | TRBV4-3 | CASSQGSGRVGTEAFF | TGCGCCAGCAGCCAAGGTTCGGGCCGAGTAGGCACTGAAGCTTTCTTT
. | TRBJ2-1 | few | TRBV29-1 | CSVEGLQQSSYNEQFF | TGCAGCGTTGAGGGGCTACAGCAGAGCTCCTACAATGAGCAGTTCTTC
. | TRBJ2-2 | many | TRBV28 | CASSLFGAPLDGSNTGELFF | TGTGCCAGCAGTTTATTTGGAGCCCCTCTGGATGGTTCGAACACCGGGGAGCTGTTTTTT
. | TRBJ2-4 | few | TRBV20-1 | CSARRVRLQQQKNIQYF | TGCAGTGCTAGACGAGTTCGGTTACAACAACAAAAAAACATTCAGTACTTC
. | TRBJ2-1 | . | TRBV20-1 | CSARLPTASTKYNEQFF | TGCAGTGCTAGACTACCGACAGCTTCAACGAAATACAATGAGCAGTTCTTC
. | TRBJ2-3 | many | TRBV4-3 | CASSQATGLGGDSSDTQYF | TGCGCCAGCAGCCAAGCGACCGGACTAGGGGGAGATTCTTCAGATACGCAGTATTTT
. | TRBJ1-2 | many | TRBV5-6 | CASSADRDPLNYGYTF | TGTGCCAGCAGCGCCGACCGGGACCCACTAAACTATGGCTACACCTTC
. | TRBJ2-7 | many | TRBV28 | CASSLPEEGYEQYF | TGTGCCAGCAGTTTACCCGAAGAGGGTTACGAGCAGTACTTC
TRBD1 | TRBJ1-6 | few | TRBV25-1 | CANNMTGEHYNSPLHF | TGTGCCAACAACATGACAGGGGAACACTATAATTCACCCCTCCACTTT
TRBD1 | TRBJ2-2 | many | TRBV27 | CASQDRAHTGELFF | TGTGCCAGCCAGGACAGGGCACACACCGGGGAGCTGTTTTTT
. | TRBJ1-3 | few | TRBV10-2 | CASSLPGNTIYF | TGCGCCAGCAGCCTTCCTGGAAACACCATATATTTT
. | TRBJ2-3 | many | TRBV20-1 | CSASGFTDTQYF | TGCAGTGCTAGCGGCTTCACAGATACGCAGTATTTT
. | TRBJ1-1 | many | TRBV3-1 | CASMYRDGKKAFF | TGTGCCAGCATGTACCGGGACGGAAAAAAAGCTTTCTTT
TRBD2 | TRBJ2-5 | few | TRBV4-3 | CASSQGAGGGQETQYF | TGCGCCAGCAGCCAAGGGGCGGGAGGGGGCCAAGAGACCCAGTACTTC
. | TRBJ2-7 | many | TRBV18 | CASSPGPARNSYEQYF | TGTGCCAGCTCACCTGGCCCCGCCAGGAATTCCTACGAGCAGTACTTC
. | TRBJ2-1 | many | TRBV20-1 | CSASMGSGAHNEQFF | TGCAGTGCTAGCATGGGCTCCGGAGCTCACAATGAGCAGTTCTTC
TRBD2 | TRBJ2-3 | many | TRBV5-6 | CASSRTSGDTQYF | TGTGCCAGCAGCCGGACTAGCGGGGATACGCAGTATTTT
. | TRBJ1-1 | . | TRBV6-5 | CASSYSNAREALF | TGTGCCAGCAGTTACTCGAACGCCCGTGAAGCTCTCTTT